The present T cell receptor beta chain was sequenced within a study of blood T cell repertoires in COVID-19. Background on the study: Sources were T cells, B-cell-depleted T cells, or PBMCs; the material itself was cDNA or gDNA.

Methods used by the authors: Amplified reference gene primers provided the basis for estimating nucleated cell counts. Assay used: immunoSEQ multiplex PCR; TCRdb lists only in-frame clones, some missing. The D gene and trimming were derived from the DNA, and the V and J assignments and clone size from that table. In the table there are hundreds of thousands of clones, over 80% of which are singletons. The specimen sequenced was PBMCs or T cells enriched from blood (not recorded which). The receptor was isolated from a woman younger than 30 who had recovered from COVID-19.

In DNA form, the CDR3 reads TGTGCCAGTAGGGCGACAGGGAATCAGCCCCAGCATTTT. This translates into CASRATGNQPQHF. The V and J genes are TRBV19 and TRBJ1-5; 7 positions agree with TRBD1. V shed 6 bases and J 4 bases; nucleotides not matched to a gene: 3. This CDR3 region has 13 residues. Looked up from germline, CDR1 is LNHDA and CDR2 is SQIVND (reference sequence).